One sample yielded the 32 T cell receptor beta chains listed below, sequenced in a study of radiotherapy plus CTLA-4 blockade in lung cancer. TCRdb keeps only in-frame clones here, not all; method: immunoSEQ multiplex PCR. The data hold around 15,000 clones, with approximately 75% observed a single time. This specimen was peripheral blood, taken from a patient treated with radiotherapy plus ipilimumab. All receptors derive from a human donor with non-small cell lung cancer whose response to radiotherapy plus ipilimumab could not be evaluated.

The chain carries TRBV7-8 and TRBJ2-6; D remains ambiguous. The CDR3 is made up of 18 amino acids. The germline gives CDR1 SGHVS, CDR2 FQNEAQ. Trimming took 1 base from V and 1 from J, leaving 14 bases between them. The chain's CDR3 is CASSLGAGLISGANVLTF. Written as DNA, the CDR3 is TGTGCCAGCAGCTTAGGGGCAGGCCTCATATCTGGGGCCAACGTCCTGACTTTC.

This chain connects TRBV5-6 to TRBJ1-2; D is undetermined. The CDR3 spans 17 residues. V was cut by 1 base and J by 2 bases, with 18 bases left in between. Germline CDR1 SGHDT, CDR2 YYEEEE. CDR3 nucleotides: TGTGCCAGCAGCTTGAGCTCGGCAGGAACCTCGAACTATGGCTACACCTTC. Protein: CASSLSSAGTSNYGYTF.

This clone was counted only a few times. The chain is built from TRBV30 and TRBJ2-7; weak D call: TRBD2 (5 bases). Per the germline V gene, CDR1 is GTSNPN and CDR2 is SVGIG (reference sequence). This CDR3 has 15 amino acids. Trimming took off 3 bases at V and 1 base at J, with 16 bases between the two ends. The CDR3 loop is CAWRKSGIKSYEQYF. In DNA, the CDR3 is TGTGCCTGGAGGAAATCCGGGATAAAGTCCTACGAGCAGTACTTC.

The chain joins TRBV5-1 to TRBJ2-7; D not certain. CDR3 length: 13 amino acids. V was pared by 0 bases and J by 5 bases, with 9 bases between. The germline V gene has CDR1 SGHRS and CDR2 YFSETQ. CDR3 coding DNA: TGCGCCAGCAGCTTGGCAGGTAGGAACGAGCAGTACTTC. Translation gives CASSLAGRNEQYF.

The chain uses TRBV6-6 and TRBJ2-1; maybe TRBD2 (6 bases). The germline V gene has CDR1 MNHNY and CDR2 SVGAGI (reference sequence). The CDR3 runs 14 residues. V was shortened by 7 bases and J by 3 bases, with 13 bases between the two germline ends. CDR3 coding DNA: TGTGCCAGCACCCTTCGCGGGATCTACAATGAGCAGTTCTTC. Translating it yields CASTLRGIYNEQFF.

This chain joins TRBV27 and TRBJ1-4; perhaps TRBD1 as D (6 bases). The CDR3 consists of 15 residues. Germline V gene sequence: CDR1 MNHEY, CDR2 SMNVEV (reference sequence). Trimming took 6 bases from V and 0 from J, leaving 11 bases between them. The CDR3 coding sequence is TGTGCCAGCAGGACAGGCGATGCAACTAATGAAAAACTGTTTTTT. As protein: CASRTGDATNEKLFF.

The genes are TRBV6-1 and TRBJ1-5, with 7 nucleotides matching TRBD1. V was clipped by 7 bases and J by 4 bases; unmatched bases: 10. The CDR3 is 15 residues long. CDR1 is MNHNS, CDR2 SASEGT, per germline. This CDR3 reads CASIMRQGSNQPQHF. CDR3 DNA sequence: TGTGCCAGCATCATGAGACAGGGCTCAAATCAGCCCCAGCATTTT.

In nucleotides, the CDR3 is TGTGCCAGTAGTATTGCCAGTGGCACTGAAGCTTTCTTT. It specifies CASSIASGTEAFF. The chain uses TRBV19 and TRBJ1-1; D remains unclear. Germline V gene lookup returns CDR1 LNHDA and CDR2 SQIVND (reference sequence). The V and J ends lost 3 bases and 4 bases respectively, with 9 bases between them. CDR3 size: 13 residues.

This chain uses TRBV7-3 with TRBJ2-2; 11 positions agree with TRBD1. The CDR3 contains 16 residues. From germline, CDR1 is SGHTA and CDR2 FQGTGA. V was clipped by 1 base and J by 6 bases; unmatched bases: 4. The chain's CDR3 is CASSLMGQGVAGELFF. The CDR3 DNA sequence: TGTGCCAGCAGCTTAATGGGACAGGGGGTGGCCGGGGAGCTGTTTTTT. Using reference TRBV7-3 and TRBJ2-2 for the parts outside the CDR3, the full variable domain is GAGVSQTPSNKVTEKGKYVELRCDPISGHTALYWYRQSLGQGPEFLIYFQGTGAADDSGLPNDRFFAVRPEGSVSTLKIQRTERGDSAVYLCASSLMGQGVAGELFFGEGSRLTVL.

The V and J genes are TRBV9 and TRBJ1-5; TRBD1 might be the D (6 bases). This CDR3 region has 15 residues. Trimming pared 4 bases from V and 4 bases from J, leaving 15 bases between. CDR1 is SGDLS, CDR2 YYNGEE, per germline. The CDR3 sequence: CASSPGTLGNQPQHF. The CDR3 coding sequence is TGTGCCAGCAGCCCCGGGACACTGGGGAATCAGCCCCAGCATTTT.

About this clone: Other DNA sequences from this sample encode an identical CDR3 as well. This chain uses TRBV6-6 with TRBJ1-5; TRBD1 matches at 9 bases. Germline-derived CDR1 and CDR2 are MNHNY and SVGAGI (reference sequence). The CDR3 sequence is 15 residues long. V shed 5 bases, J shed 5 bases, and the junction held 7 bases outside the gene matches. The CDR3 sequence is CASSKRQGGDQPQHF. In nucleotides, the CDR3 is TGTGCCAGCAGTAAACGACAGGGGGGGGATCAGCCCCAGCATTTT.

The V and J genes are TRBV9 and TRBJ1-5, with 12 positions matching TRBD1. Losses at the gene ends were 3 bases for V and 5 bases for J; bases not matched to a gene: 3. The germline V gene has CDR1 SGDLS and CDR2 YYNGEE. CDR3 size: 15 residues. As DNA, the CDR3 is TGTGCCAGCAGCGCGGGGGACAGGGGGCATCAGCCCCAGCATTTT. Protein sequence: CASSAGDRGHQPQHF.

V is TRBV28 and J is TRBJ2-5; a possible D gene is TRBD1 (6 bases). The J call is uncertain, as TRBJ2-7 better fits the DNA end. The CDR3 is 15 residues long. CDR1 MDHEN and CDR2 SYDVKM come from the germline V gene. The CDR3 protein is CASSPDRQWSYEQYF. In DNA, the CDR3 is TGTGCCAGCAGCCCAGACAGGCAGTGGTCCTACGAGCAGTACTTC.

This clone came up once. V is TRBV11-2 and J is TRBJ2-1; 13 nucleotides line up with TRBD2. The trim removed 5 bases at V and 1 base at J, leaving 8 bases unmatched. This CDR3 has 18 residues. Germline CDR1 reads SGHAT; CDR2 reads FQNNGV. The CDR3 loop is CASSTSGGGTWSYNEQFF. CDR3 sequence (DNA): TGTGCCAGCAGCACTAGCGGGGGGGGTACCTGGTCCTACAATGAGCAGTTCTTC.

This clone came up a few times. The chain uses TRBV2 and TRBJ1-2; no clear D. V gave up 8 bases and J gave up 6 bases, with 7 bases separating them. CDR1 is SNHLY, CDR2 FYNNEI, per germline. The CDR3 loop spans 10 amino acids. The CDR3 DNA is TGTGCCAGCTATACAGATGGCTACACCTTC. Its translation is CASYTDGYTF.

This rearrangement joins TRBV4-3 to TRBJ2-1; tentative D call: TRBD1 (5 bases). Germline V CDR1 and CDR2: LGHNA, YSLEER. This CDR3 comprises 14 residues. The germline V and J ends were trimmed by 1 base and 10 bases, with 14 bases remaining between them. CDR3 residues: CASSQAKAQAEQFF. The CDR3 bases are TGCGCCAGCAGCCAAGCCAAGGCACAGGCGGAGCAGTTCTTC.

The DNA of the CDR3 is TGTGCCAGCAGCTTTGCAGGGGAAGCTTTCTTT. Its protein is CASSFAGEAFF. V and J are TRBV7-9 and TRBJ1-1; perhaps TRBD1 as D (5 bases). The V end was cut by 3 bases, the J end by 8 bases, with 7 bases between. The CDR3 is 11 residues long. From germline, CDR1 is SEHNR and CDR2 FQNEAQ (reference sequence).

This chain joins TRBV15 and TRBJ1-5, with 7 bases matching TRBD1. V dropped 5 bases and J dropped 6; count of bases not matched to a gene: 10. Germline values: CDR1 LNHNV, CDR2 YYDKDF (reference sequence). The CDR3 covers 15 residues. The CDR3 spells CATSWDQGVGQPQHF. CDR3 sequence (DNA): TGTGCCACCAGCTGGGACCAGGGGGTGGGTCAGCCCCAGCATTTT.

J is TRBJ1-2 and V is TRBV4-1; TRBD1 matches 7 bases. The CDR3 contains 16 residues. Trimming cost V 1 base and J 2 bases; bases outside gene matches: 7. Germline values: CDR1 MGHRA, CDR2 YSYEKL. For the CDR3, the DNA is TGCGCCAGCAGCCAAGTTCGTTCAGGGGGGAACTATGGCTACACCTTC. Residues: CASSQVRSGGNYGYTF.

This rearrangement joins TRBV5-1 to TRBJ2-5; TRBD1 is a possible D gene (6 bases). This CDR3 has 14 residues. Trimming left V 3 bases short and J 5 bases short, with 14 bases between. CDR1 is SGHRS and CDR2 is YFSETQ in the germline V gene. The CDR3 is CASSYSGTKETQYF. CDR3 DNA sequence: TGCGCCAGCAGCTATTCGGGGACAAAGGAGACCCAGTACTTC.

The chain recombines TRBV11-2 with TRBJ1-1; D may be TRBD1 (5 bases). V lost 1 base, J lost 5 bases, and 17 bases lay in between. The CDR3 runs 16 residues. Germline V gene lookup returns CDR1 SGHAT and CDR2 FQNNGV. CDR3 nucleotide sequence: TGTGCCAGCAGCTTAGTGATGGGGCAAAAAGTGACTGAAGCTTTCTTT. Its protein is CASSLVMGQKVTEAFF.

The chain uses TRBV7-2 and TRBJ1-6, with D possibly TRBD1 on 5 matching bases. The CDR3 has 15 residues. V lost 2 bases and J 9 bases, leaving 14 bases between the germline ends. The germline CDR1 and CDR2 sequences are SGHTA and FQGNSA. CDR3 in amino acids: CASSLLGRGSSPLHF. The CDR3 DNA is TGTGCCAGCAGCTTATTGGGGAGGGGCAGTTCACCCCTCCACTTT.

The chain joins TRBV9 to TRBJ2-3, with 12 bases aligning to TRBD1. Germline lookup yields CDR1 SGDLS and CDR2 YYNGEE. The CDR3 totals 16 residues. V dropped 2 bases and J dropped 3; count of bases not matched to a gene: 4. CDR3 DNA sequence: TGTGCCAGCAGCGTGGGACAGGGGGCGCGGACAGATACGCAGTATTTT. Protein sequence: CASSVGQGARTDTQYF.

This rearrangement joins TRBV5-1 to TRBJ2-5; 8 nucleotides agree with TRBD2. This CDR3 contains 14 residues. Germline V gene data show CDR1 as SGHRS and CDR2 as YFSETQ. V shed 0 bases, J shed 3 bases, and the junction held 1 base outside the gene matches. Here the CDR3 DNA reads TGCGCCAGCAGCTTGGTCGGGGGGGAAGAGACCCAGTACTTC. It is translated as CASSLVGGEETQYF.

The chain combines TRBV7-2 with TRBJ2-3; TRBD2 might be the D (6 bases). CDR3 length equals 18 residues. CDR1 is SGHTA, CDR2 FQGNSA, per germline. Trimming removed 2 bases from V and 5 bases from J, with 23 bases in between. DNA for the CDR3: TGTGCCAGCAGCTTATTAGGTTGGCGGGGAGGTGGGGGAGATACGCAGTATTTT. This translates into CASSLLGWRGGGGDTQYF.

The CDR3 DNA follows: TGTGCCAGCAACACTCCTGGAGGGACAGGGGGCCGCGAGCAGTACTTC. Its protein is CASNTPGGTGGREQYF. V usage is TRBV5-6 and J usage is TRBJ2-7; 12 nucleotides agree with TRBD1. This CDR3 contains 16 residues. CDR1 and CDR2 (germline): SGHDT, YYEEEE. The V and J ends lost 6 bases and 6 bases, in that order; junction bases with no gene match: 13.

The rearrangement links TRBV7-9 to TRBJ1-1, with no clear D. Trimming took off 3 bases at V and 6 bases at J, with 14 bases between the two ends. There are 14 residues in the CDR3. Germline lookup yields CDR1 SEHNR and CDR2 FQNEAQ (reference sequence). CDR3: CASSLQSGLSEAFF. The DNA of the CDR3 is TGTGCCAGCAGCTTGCAATCGGGGTTGTCTGAAGCTTTCTTT.

The chain links TRBV7-3 to TRBJ2-7; a possible D gene is TRBD2 (5 bases). The CDR3 has 15 amino acids. V was pared by 2 bases and J by 2 bases, with 13 bases between. Germline V gene sequence: CDR1 SGHTA, CDR2 FQGTGA. In DNA form, the CDR3 reads TGTGCCAGCAGCTTAGGGAGCGGACCCACCTACGAGCAGTACTTC. Amino acids: CASSLGSGPTYEQYF.

The V gene is TRBV2, the J gene TRBJ2-1; TRBD1 matches at 11 bases. The CDR3 is 15 amino acids. The V and J ends lost 8 bases and 2 bases, in that order; junction bases with no gene match: 5. Germline loops: CDR1 SNHLY, CDR2 FYNNEI. The CDR3 is CASSGGQGAYNEQFF. CDR3 sequence (DNA): TGTGCCAGCTCAGGGGGACAGGGGGCCTACAATGAGCAGTTCTTC.

The chain uses TRBV29-1 and TRBJ1-2; D uncertain. The CDR3 spans 13 residues. Germline CDR1 reads SQVTM; CDR2 reads ANQGSEA. The V end lost 3 bases, the J end lost 4 bases, and 12 bases lay between the germline ends. CDR3 in DNA: TGCAGCGTTGATGACAACCCACCCTATGGCTACACCTTC. This gives the protein CSVDDNPPYGYTF.

This chain uses TRBV10-1 with TRBJ2-1; 7 positions agree with TRBD1. There are 13 residues in the CDR3. J was trimmed by 8 bases and V by 8 bases; bases with no gene match: 9. Germline V lookup: CDR1 WNHNN, CDR2 SYGVQD (reference sequence). The CDR3 coding sequence is TGCGCCAGCTCGGACAGGATTAGTGATGAGCAGTTCTTC. Amino acid sequence: CASSDRISDEQFF.

The J gene is TRBJ1-5, the V gene TRBV5-6; the match to TRBD1 covers 7 bases. The CDR3 loop spans 15 amino acids. Germline-derived CDR1 and CDR2 are SGHDT and YYEEEE. V shed 1 base, J shed 7 bases, and the junction held 8 bases outside the gene matches. CDR3 in amino acids: CASSLTGAEWQPQHF. CDR3 DNA: TGTGCCAGCAGCTTGACAGGGGCTGAATGGCAGCCCCAGCATTTT.